This TCR beta chain was captured in a study of blood T cells in healthy people across ages. Regarding the study as a whole: Observed TCR beta diversity showed a strong correlation with the percentage of naive T cells as measured by flow cytometry.

Next came a second PCR, run for about 7 to 11 cycles, which used a sample-barcoded 5' primer along with a J-beta primer mix. The template-switch adaptor, which had 12 random nucleotides, put a tag on each cDNA molecule. TCRdb used MiXCR to reprocess the 5' RACE reads, holding one entry per CDR3 protein. Of around 1,900,000 distinct CDR3 sequences listed, around 40% were seen once; the top ten hold more than 20%. Per individual sample, total RNA of at least 6 micrograms was extracted. As for this clonotype: Its matching antigen is unknown.

V gave up 5 bases and J gave up 7 bases, with 15 bases separating them. Germline assignment: CDR1 ENHRY and CDR2 SYGVKD. This CDR3 region has 13 residues. J is TRBJ2-7 and V is TRBV10-3; D is unclear. Specimen: blood. The TCR originated in a human donor in good health. CDR3 nucleotides: TGTGCCATCAGTTCACGTGAGGTGGGTGAGCAGTACTTC. It yields the protein CAISSREVGEQYF.